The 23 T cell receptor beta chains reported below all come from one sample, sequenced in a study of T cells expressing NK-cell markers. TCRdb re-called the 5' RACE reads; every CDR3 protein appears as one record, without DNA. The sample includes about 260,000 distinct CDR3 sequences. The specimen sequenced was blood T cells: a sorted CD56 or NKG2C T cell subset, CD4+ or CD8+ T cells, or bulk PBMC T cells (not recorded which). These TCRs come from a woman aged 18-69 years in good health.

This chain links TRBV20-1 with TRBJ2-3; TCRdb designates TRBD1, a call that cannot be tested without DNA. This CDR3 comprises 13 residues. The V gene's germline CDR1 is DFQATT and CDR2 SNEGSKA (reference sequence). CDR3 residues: CSAGQGFEHTQYF.

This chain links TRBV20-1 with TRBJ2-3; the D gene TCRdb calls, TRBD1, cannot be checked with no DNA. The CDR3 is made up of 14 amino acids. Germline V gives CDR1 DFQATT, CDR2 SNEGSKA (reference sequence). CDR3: CSARDPTGKDTQYF.

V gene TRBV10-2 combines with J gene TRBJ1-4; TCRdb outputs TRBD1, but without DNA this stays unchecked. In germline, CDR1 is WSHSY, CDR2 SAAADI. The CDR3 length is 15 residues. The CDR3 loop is CASSELGGAGEKLFF.

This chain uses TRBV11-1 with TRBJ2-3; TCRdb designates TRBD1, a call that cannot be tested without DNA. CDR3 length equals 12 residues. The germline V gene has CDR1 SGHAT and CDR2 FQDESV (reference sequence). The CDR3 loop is CASSLGGAQEYF.

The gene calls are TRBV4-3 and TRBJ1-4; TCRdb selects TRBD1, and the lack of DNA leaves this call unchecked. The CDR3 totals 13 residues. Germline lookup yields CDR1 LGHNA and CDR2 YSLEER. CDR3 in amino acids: CASSHTGGGRLFF.

The CDR3 protein is CASSLGQGQGETQYF. The chain links TRBV7-9 to TRBJ2-5; TCRdb's assignment of TRBD1 cannot be checked, as there is no DNA. The CDR3 is 15 residues long. The germline gives CDR1 SEHNR, CDR2 FQNEAQ (reference sequence).

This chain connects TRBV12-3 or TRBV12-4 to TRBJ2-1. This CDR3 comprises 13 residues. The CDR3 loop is CASSGKRYDEQFF.

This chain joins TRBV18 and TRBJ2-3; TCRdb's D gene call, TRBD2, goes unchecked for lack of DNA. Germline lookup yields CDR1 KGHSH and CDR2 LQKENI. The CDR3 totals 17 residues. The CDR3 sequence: CASSHGTSGSTTDTQYF.

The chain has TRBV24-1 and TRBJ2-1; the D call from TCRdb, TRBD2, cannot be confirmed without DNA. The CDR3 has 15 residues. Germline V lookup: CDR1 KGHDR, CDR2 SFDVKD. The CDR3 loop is CATSPGWDLEGEQFF.

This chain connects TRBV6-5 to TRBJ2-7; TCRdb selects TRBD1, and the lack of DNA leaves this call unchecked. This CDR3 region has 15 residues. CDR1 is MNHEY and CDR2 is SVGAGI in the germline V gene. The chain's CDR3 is CASSYTGTGTYEQYF.

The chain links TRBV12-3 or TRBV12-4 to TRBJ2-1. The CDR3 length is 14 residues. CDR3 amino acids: CASSFDPAYNEQFF.

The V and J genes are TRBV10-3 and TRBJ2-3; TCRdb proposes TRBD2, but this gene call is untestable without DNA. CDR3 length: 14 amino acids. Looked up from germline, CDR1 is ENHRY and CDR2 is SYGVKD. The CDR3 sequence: CAISTSGSSDTQYF.

The CDR3 reads CASSLGGGVELFF. The gene calls are TRBV18 and TRBJ1-4. This CDR3 spans 13 amino acids. The germline V gene encodes CDR1 KGHSH and CDR2 LQKENI. The complete variable domain, with remaining parts taken from reference TRBV18 and TRBJ1-4, reads NAGVMQNPRHLVRRRGQEARLRCSPMKGHSHVYWYRQLPEEGLKFMVYLQKENIIDESGMPKERFSAEFPKEGPSILRIQQVVRGDSAAYFCASSLGGGVELFFGSGTQLSVL.

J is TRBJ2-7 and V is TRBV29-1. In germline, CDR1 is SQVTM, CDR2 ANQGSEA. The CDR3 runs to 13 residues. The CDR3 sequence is CSAGWPDPYEQYF.

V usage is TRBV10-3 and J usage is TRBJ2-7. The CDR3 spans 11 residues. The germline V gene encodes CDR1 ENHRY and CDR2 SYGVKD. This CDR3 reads CAISEANEQYF.

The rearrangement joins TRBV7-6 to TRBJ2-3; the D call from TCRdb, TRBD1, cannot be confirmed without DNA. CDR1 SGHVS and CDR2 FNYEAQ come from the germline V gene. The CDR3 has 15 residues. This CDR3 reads CASSRFQGGTDTQYF.

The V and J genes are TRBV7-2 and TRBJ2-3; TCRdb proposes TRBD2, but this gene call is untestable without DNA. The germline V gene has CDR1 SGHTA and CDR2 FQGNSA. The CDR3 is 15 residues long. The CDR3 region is CASIWGSGSPDTQYF.

The chain's CDR3 is CATLWEPYNEQFF. This rearrangement joins TRBV6-6 to TRBJ2-1. This CDR3 is 13 amino acids long. From germline, CDR1 is MNHNY and CDR2 SVGAGI (reference sequence).

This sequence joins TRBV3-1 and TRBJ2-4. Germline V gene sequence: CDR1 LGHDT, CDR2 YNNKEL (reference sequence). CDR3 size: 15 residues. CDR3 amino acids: CASTRGGLAKNIQYF.

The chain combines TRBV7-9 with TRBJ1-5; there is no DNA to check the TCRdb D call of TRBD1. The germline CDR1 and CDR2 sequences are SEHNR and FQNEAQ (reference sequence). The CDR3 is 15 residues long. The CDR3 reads CASSPTGYSNQPQHF.

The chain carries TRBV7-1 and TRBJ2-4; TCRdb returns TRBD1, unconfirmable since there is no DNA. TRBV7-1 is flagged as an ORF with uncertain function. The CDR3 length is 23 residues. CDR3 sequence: CASSSGLAGRGFAPTLAKNIQYF.

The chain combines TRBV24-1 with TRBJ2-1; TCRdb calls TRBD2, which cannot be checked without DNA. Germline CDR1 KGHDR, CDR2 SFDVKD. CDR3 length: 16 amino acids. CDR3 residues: CATSDPGLAGGNEQFF.

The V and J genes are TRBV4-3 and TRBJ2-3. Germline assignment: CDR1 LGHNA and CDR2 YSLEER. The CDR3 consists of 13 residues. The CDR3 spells CASSQERRHTQYF.